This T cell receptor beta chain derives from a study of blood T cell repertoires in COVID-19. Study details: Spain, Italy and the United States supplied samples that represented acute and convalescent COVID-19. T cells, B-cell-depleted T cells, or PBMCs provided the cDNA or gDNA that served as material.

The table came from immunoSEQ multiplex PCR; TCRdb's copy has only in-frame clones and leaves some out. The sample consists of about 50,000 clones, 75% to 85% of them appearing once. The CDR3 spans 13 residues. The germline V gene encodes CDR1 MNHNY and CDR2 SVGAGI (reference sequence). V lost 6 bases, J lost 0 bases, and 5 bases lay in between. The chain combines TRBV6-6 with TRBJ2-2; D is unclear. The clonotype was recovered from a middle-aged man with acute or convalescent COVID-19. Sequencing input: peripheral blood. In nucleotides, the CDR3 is TGTGCCAGCAGGTCCTCGAACACCGGGGAGCTGTTTTTT. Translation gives CASRSSNTGELFF.